This is a list of T cell receptor beta chains from one sample in a study of CD8+CD57+ T cells in acquired aplastic anemia. TCRdb independently ran MiXCR on the reads; one entry per CDR3 protein. The sample has about 110,000 distinct CDR3 sequences; around half are singletons. The specimen was sorted CD4+, CD8+, or CD8+CD57+ T cells (not recorded which) from PBMCs. The receptors originated from a human donor in good health, serving as a control. Each CDR3 is given with its conserved first and last residue. The order of the fields is V gene, CDR3 protein.

>TRBV24-1
CATSESTPSYEQYF
>TRBV7-8
CASSSIGGPNQPQHF
>TRBV7-2
CASSLTDLEQYF
>TRBV10-1
CASSESPVNTEAFF
>TRBV4-2
CASSQDVLKPSYGYTF
>TRBV7-2
CASSPGQLYGYTF
>TRBV2
CASSGDWQVDTQYF
>TRBV7-9
CASSFALAGKYEQYF
>TRBV29-1
CSVEDPQGRTNYGYTF
>TRBV15
CATSSSNPTGRGEQFF
>TRBV6-1
CASGARGNYGYTF
>TRBV30
CAWSTGKSTEAFF
>TRBV6-2/TRBV6-3
CASSYMAVMNTEAFF
>TRBV5-1
CASSLEGSDADYTF
>TRBV4-2
CASSPLENSSNYGYTF
>TRBV27
CASSGGQGIGYTF
>TRBV7-2
CASSSGGEAFF
>TRBV15
CATSRDLVAEAFF
>TRBV29-1
CSVEDGQGKETQYF
>TRBV11-1
CASSGYSGATYEQYF
>TRBV6-1
CASKEELTVDTEAFF
>TRBV15
CATSRIPGQGTDTQYF
>TRBV2
CASSEGWYVQYF
>TRBV30
CALDTTGGRETQYF
>TRBV9
CASGGAGNIQYF
>TRBV25-1
CASSESYGSLSGNTIYF
>TRBV7-9
CASSRASAATNEKLFF
>TRBV20-1
CSARLGSANYGYTF
>TRBV2
CASRNRGTGELFF
>TRBV25-1
CASSRLAGGQEETQYF
>TRBV30
CAWSVRSTSGFDEQYF
>TRBV9
CASSVHIGELFF